The next 5 T cell receptor beta chains were all read from a single sample in a study of blood T cell repertoires in COVID-19. Generated by immunoSEQ multiplex PCR, the TCRdb table keeps only in-frame clones and is missing some. The table includes over 75,000 clones, 70% to 85% detected once. The sample was peripheral blood. Receptor source: a woman between 45 and 60 years old with acute or convalescent COVID-19.

CDR3 amino acids: CAWSHRRQGEGGYTF. The CDR3 DNA is TGTGCCTGGAGTCACCGACGACAGGGGGAAGGAGGCTACACCTTC. The chain couples TRBV30 to TRBJ1-2; 9 bases agree with TRBD1. The CDR3 spans 15 residues. Trimming cost V 2 bases and J 8 bases; bases outside gene matches: 12. Germline-derived CDR1 and CDR2 are GTSNPN and SVGIG (reference sequence). Complete variable domain (other parts from reference TRBV30 and TRBJ1-2): SQTIHQWPATLVQPVGSPLSLECTVEGTSNPNLYWYRQAAGRGLQLLFYSVGIGQISSEVPQNLSASRPQDRQFILSSKKLLLSDSGFYLCAWSHRRQGEGGYTFGSGTRLTVV.

This clone was seen a handful of times. The chain carries TRBV9 and TRBJ2-1; D may be TRBD2 (5 bases). Germline V gene data show CDR1 as SGDLS and CDR2 as YYNGEE. Between the trimmed V and J ends, which lost 3 bases and 0 bases, there was a span of 13 bases. The CDR3 extends over 16 amino acids. The CDR3 DNA sequence: TGTGCCAGCAGCGCCGCAGCGGTTAGCTCCTACAATGAGCAGTTCTTC. The encoded protein is CASSAAAVSSYNEQFF.

This rearrangement joins TRBV7-2 to TRBJ2-1; 13 bases agree with TRBD2. There are 16 residues in the CDR3. The trim removed 3 bases at V and 10 bases at J, leaving 9 bases unmatched. Per germline, CDR1 SGHTA and CDR2 FQGNSA. The CDR3 DNA follows: TGTGCCAGCAGCTTGAGAGGGGGACTAGCGGGAATAGAGCAGTTCTTC. It codes for CASSLRGGLAGIEQFF.

This clone was observed a few times. The chain couples TRBV2 to TRBJ2-3; 8 nucleotides match TRBD2. Germline loops: CDR1 SNHLY, CDR2 FYNNEI. The J segment lost 6 bases and the V segment lost 8 bases, leaving 10 bases of the junction unmatched. The length of the CDR3 is 14 residues. The CDR3, as DNA: TGTGCCAGCGTGACCGGGAGGGCCCGGGATACGCAGTATTTT. Amino acids: CASVTGRARDTQYF.

V usage is TRBV7-2 and J usage is TRBJ1-1, with TRBD1 matching 7 bases. Germline-derived CDR1 and CDR2 are SGHTA and FQGNSA. Germline trimming cut 6 bases from V and 4 bases from J; bases unmatched to any gene: 8. CDR3 length: 14 amino acids. CDR3 in DNA: TGTGCCAGCAGTTTCCCAGGGGGGAGCACTGAAGCTTTCTTT. Protein sequence: CASSFPGGSTEAFF. The full variable domain, completed using reference TRBV7-2 and TRBJ1-1, is GAGVSQSPSNKVTEKGKDVELRCDPISGHTALYWYRQSLGQGLEFLIYFQGNSAPDKSGLPSDRFSAERTGGSVSTLTIQRTQQEDSAVYLCASSFPGGSTEAFFGQGTRLTVV.